This TCR beta chain was obtained from a study of metastatic and nonmetastatic thyroid tumors. Study-level background: Patients with malignant and benign thyroid disease provided blood and tumor or nodule tissue, whose repertoires were compared.

This clone has more than one count but fewer than ten. Its ends do not fully match the called genes, so a read error is possible. In the study's own analysis: Across clinicopathological groups, CDR3 differences served as the basis for building a distant-metastasis classifier for papillary thyroid cancer. TCRdb re-clonotyped the PCR reads through MiXCR. TCRdb's processing, not the authors', yielded these V and J calls. In the table there are fewer than 20,000 clones, roughly 21% of which are singletons. Every patient was untreated before thyroid surgery. Sequenced input: adjacent normal tissue. The TCR sequence derives from a female donor with papillary thyroid cancer or a benign thyroid nodule (not recorded which). Some clones in this sample may be carry-over from other donors' samples.

The CDR3 here is CASSSYWGYTGELFF. Here the CDR3 DNA reads TGTGCCAGCAGTTCGTACTGGGGATACACCGGGGAGTTGTTTTTT. This sequence joins TRBV27 and TRBJ2-2, with D perhaps matching TRBD2 (5 bases). Germline lookup yields CDR1 MNHEY and CDR2 SMNVEV (reference sequence). This CDR3 is 15 amino acids long.